The present TCR beta chain was sequenced within a study of long-term antiretroviral therapy in people with HIV. A v3.0 immunoSEQ assay was performed at survey level. Data came from immunoSEQ multiplex PCR; TCRdb stores just in-frame clones and leaves some out. Here the sample spans more than 25,000 clones, about 97% being singletons. This CDR3 is 15 amino acids long. From germline, CDR1 is SGHNT and CDR2 YYREEE (reference sequence). V shed 0 bases, J shed 3 bases, and the junction held 2 bases outside the gene matches. V usage is TRBV5-4 and J usage is TRBJ2-3; 9 positions match TRBD2. The clonotype originates from a man younger than 40 with HIV. This material consisted of unsorted PBMCs, taken 7.6 years after starting antiretroviral therapy. In nucleotides, the CDR3 is TGTGCCAGCAGCTTGGGGCTAGCGGGGACAGATACGCAGTATTTT. This codes for CASSLGLAGTDTQYF.